The clone carrying this T cell receptor (beta chain) has a count of ten or more. This specimen comes from a study of neurological immune-mediated disorders. The CDR3 loop spans 14 amino acids. Germline lookup yields CDR1 LGHNA and CDR2 YNFKEQ. V was cut by 4 bases and J by 5 bases, with 12 bases left in between. Sequencing runs each generated in excess of 190 million TCR-beta sequences derived from 15-18 subjects. TCRdb redid the calling of the 5' RACE reads with MiXCR, one entry per CDR3 protein. The repertoire holds 65,000 to 90,000 distinct CDR3 sequences, with around 4.6% as singletons. This chain connects TRBV4-2 to TRBJ2-1; D not resolved. Material for sequencing was PBMCs. This receptor was taken from a woman in her 30s with multiple sclerosis. The CDR3 loop reads CASSRNSDDNEQFF. In DNA form, the CDR3 reads TGTGCCAGCAGCCGGAATTCGGATGACAATGAGCAGTTCTTC.